This T cell receptor (beta chain) was captured by sequencing in a study of T cells in Graves' hyperthyroidism and ophthalmopathy (dated by TCRdb to between 2018 and 2021). As for the study more broadly: Peripheral blood was collected at initial diagnosis, before any treatment. The 95 to 100 discovery patients were randomly divided into training and test sets at a 7:3 ratio. After sampling, hyperthyroidism patients received methimazole starting at 30 mg daily, and ophthalmopathy patients received high-dose intravenous methylprednisolone. In addition, the study compared T-cell repertoires in thyroid tissue and in blood from six Graves' hyperthyroidism patients. To identify TCR V-J signatures that set the groups apart, the researchers used a discovery cohort of 100 patients, made up of 40 to 45 with Graves' ophthalmopathy and about 55 with stable Graves' hyperthyroidism. TCR Vbeta CDR3 sequencing of some 140 peripheral blood samples (43 ophthalmopathy, some 75 hyperthyroidism and approximately 17 progressor patients) is reported in the paper. An independent validation cohort of 18 to 20 hyperthyroidism patients and about 15 patients who later progressed to ophthalmopathy tested prospective prediction of ophthalmopathy.

TCR beta CDR3 regions were amplified from RNA transcripts. A first-round RT-PCR of the TCR CDR3 used the HTBI primer set with the Qiagen OneStep RT-PCR kit. A second multiplex PCR round built the libraries, followed by size selection and purification. Paired-end sequencing of the libraries was performed with 100 bp reads on an Illumina HiSeq2000. The original pipeline was this. SOAPnuke was used to process the raw data, throwing out any read that contained adapters or uncalled bases, had a mean Phred below 15, or lacked an exact constant-primer or identifier match. COPE v1.2.5 was used to merge the high-quality paired reads, and each unique nucleotide sequence was defined as a clonotype. MiTCR v1.1 was used to align the clonotypes against IMGT TRBV, TRBD and TRBJ reference segments. Only V-J combinations with frequency above 0.0001, covering roughly 99% of repertoires, were analysed. The TCS score was defined as F50 (clonal expansion) divided by E x V (chaos), with BLOSUM62-based TCRdist calculated between CDR3 peptides within each V-J. Welch's t-statistics and random forest reduced some 510 V-J features to fewer than 15, which were used in a naive Bayes classifier (R e1071). Through fastp at Q25 and MiXCR, TCRdb rebuilt clones from the public reads, retaining in-frame beta chains. Rows are combined by CDR3 protein, so each entry shows the most common genes and DNA. The V and J calls, along with clone size, are taken from TCRdb and not from the paper's own processing. In this sample the table shows fewer than 300,000 distinct CDR3 sequences, about 15% of which occur a single time. The ten top clones hold 30% of the sample.

The CDR3, from cysteine to phenylalanine, totals 15 residues. The only DNA kept is the CDR3, 45 bases in frame from the first base. CDR1 and CDR2 are read off the germline V gene (reference sequence) as GTSNPN and SVGIG. The V end loses 2 bases and the J end loses 2 bases, and a stretch of 13 bases separates them. What the research found in general, with its limitations: Sample size was not statistically predetermined, and investigators were not blinded to group allocation. A model built on a 13 V-J signature distinguished ophthalmopathy from stable hyperthyroidism, reaching 85% to 90% sensitivity and around 81% specificity in cross-validation and 80%/75% in testing. In validation, the model predicted progression to ophthalmopathy a median of approximately 6.6 months before onset, with roughly 70% sensitivity and about 75% specificity. Most expanded thyroid clonotypes (frequency above 0.001) were also detected in blood, suggesting blood repertoires may reflect thyroid immune responses.

The hyperthyroidism patients were between 18 and 65 years old and newly diagnosed, with a disease duration of less than 2 months. Patients with uncontrolled infections, other autoimmune diseases, pregnancy or lactation were excluded. Diagnoses relied on clinical symptoms, serum thyroxine and TRAb, thyroid ultrasound and orbital computed tomography. Blood from progressor patients was collected at the time of first diagnosis with hyperthyroidism, before any ophthalmopathy symptoms had appeared. PBMCs were separated from 10 ml of fresh peripheral blood using Ficoll-Paque density gradient centrifugation. Progressor patients were defined as those initially diagnosed with Graves' hyperthyroidism in whom ophthalmopathy developed during follow-up. Total RNA was extracted using Trizol reagent, and RNA quality was assessed on an Agilent 2100 Bioanalyzer. This clonotype was seen at least ten times. The clone's antigen remains unknown. Base-call qualities are not available, and no considerably larger clone is one nucleotide away.

Specimen: blood. This TCR derives from a woman between 50 and 59 years old with Graves' hyperthyroidism that later progressed to Graves' ophthalmopathy. The chain is assembled from TRBV30 and TRBJ1-5; confidence is insufficient to name the D gene. The CDR3 is CAWSTKGRGNQPQHF. DNA sequence: TGTGCCTGGAGTACAAAGGGAAGGGGCAATCAGCCCCAGCATTTT.